What follows are 23 T cell receptor beta chains derived from one specimen sequenced in a study of T cells in Graves' hyperthyroidism and ophthalmopathy. Amplified TCR beta CDR3 regions came from RNA transcripts. HTBI primers drove first-round RT-PCR of the TCR CDR3. TCRdb passed the multiplex PCR reads through MiXCR, listing each CDR3 protein once. The repertoire holds more than 550,000 distinct CDR3 sequences, with 17% as singletons. The sequenced material came from blood. The receptors here all came from a man aged 45-65 years with Graves' hyperthyroidism.

This clonotype appeared a few times. The rearrangement joins TRBV29-1 to TRBJ1-4; 7 positions agree with TRBD1. J lost 7 bases, V lost 3 bases, and 8 bases had no gene match. The CDR3 has 14 residues. Per the germline V gene, CDR1 is SQVTM and CDR2 is ANQGSEA. The CDR3 nucleotides read TGCAGCGTTGACAAGGGACAGAGGGCTGAAAAACTGTTTTTT. Amino acids: CSVDKGQRAEKLFF.

This clonotype was seen many times. The gene calls are TRBV24-1 and TRBJ2-7, with 11 bases aligning to TRBD2. V lost 3 bases and J lost 3; bases outside the gene matches: 9. Germline CDR1 and CDR2: KGHDR and SFDVKD. The CDR3 loop spans 17 amino acids. The CDR3: CATSDAQQLAGDYEQYF. As DNA, the CDR3 is TGTGCCACCAGTGATGCACAGCAACTAGCGGGAGACTACGAGCAGTACTTC.

This clonotype was observed a handful of times. The rearrangement links TRBV29-1 to TRBJ1-1; D is uncertain. CDR1 is SQVTM and CDR2 is ANQGSEA in the germline V gene. Trimming cost V 2 bases and J 0 bases, with 10 bases left between them. CDR3 length equals 14 residues. CDR3 protein: CSVEFRLLNTEAFF. The DNA for the CDR3 is TGCAGCGTTGAATTTAGACTCTTGAACACTGAAGCTTTCTTT.

This clonotype was picked up many times. J is TRBJ1-5 and V is TRBV9, with D maybe TRBD1 (5 bases). Germline CDR1 is SGDLS and CDR2 is YYNGEE. There are 14 residues in the CDR3. V was pared by 2 bases and J by 4 bases, with 10 bases between. DNA of the CDR3: TGTGCCAGCAGCGTCGATGGGGGGAATCAGCCCCAGCATTTT. It specifies CASSVDGGNQPQHF.

This clonotype was counted between two and nine times. The rearrangement joins TRBV7-9 to TRBJ2-3, with 7 bases lining up with TRBD1. The V gene's germline CDR1 is SEHNR and CDR2 FQNEAQ (reference sequence). This CDR3 is 14 amino acids long. With V trimmed by 5 bases and J by 6 bases, 8 bases remained unmatched. The CDR3 sequence is CASSPQTGSDTQYF. The CDR3 bases are TGTGCCAGCAGCCCGCAGACAGGGTCCGATACGCAGTATTTT.

Ten or more counts support this clonotype. V usage is TRBV6-2 or TRBV6-3 and J usage is TRBJ2-3; the match to TRBD2 covers 12 bases. The germline V gene encodes CDR1 MNHEY and CDR2 SVGEGT. This CDR3 has 14 residues. The ends lost 6 bases at V and 4 bases at J; junction bases unmatched: 2. CDR3 sequence reads: CASRLAGGADTQYF. CDR3 nucleotide sequence: TGTGCCAGCAGACTAGCGGGAGGTGCAGATACGCAGTATTTT.

This clonotype showed up many times. Written as DNA, the CDR3 is TGTGCCAGCAGTCCCGACACTTACACTGAAGCTTTCTTT. Translating gives CASSPDTYTEAFF. This chain connects TRBV28 to TRBJ1-1; no firm D call. This CDR3 is 13 amino acids long. The germline V gene has CDR1 MDHEN and CDR2 SYDVKM. V was shortened by 5 bases and J by 3 bases, with 10 bases between the two germline ends.

This clonotype has at least ten counts. The chain recombines TRBV19 with TRBJ1-2; D may be TRBD1 (5 bases). With 2 bases removed from V and 2 bases from J, the gap between germline ends came to 12 bases. Germline loops: CDR1 LNHDA, CDR2 SQIVND (reference sequence). The CDR3 contains 15 residues. CDR3: CASSIPLAGNYGYTF. The DNA of the CDR3 is TGTGCCAGTAGTATACCCCTCGCAGGGAACTATGGCTACACCTTC.

Written as DNA, the CDR3 is TGTGCCAGCAGCCCCCACCAAAGGGTAGGCGAGCAGTTCTTC. Its protein is CASSPHQRVGEQFF. This chain links TRBV7-2 with TRBJ2-1; D is ambiguous. Germline loops: CDR1 SGHTA, CDR2 FQGNSA. The CDR3 sequence is 14 residues long. V was shortened by 5 bases and J by 10 bases, with 18 bases between the two germline ends.

This clonotype was detected ten times or more. The genes are TRBV6-2 or TRBV6-3 and TRBJ1-1, with D uncertain. CDR1 is MNHEY and CDR2 is SVGEGT in the germline V gene. V gave up 2 bases and J gave up 5 bases, with 6 bases separating them. The CDR3 has 12 residues. CDR3 region: CASSYMGTEAFF. Written as DNA, the CDR3 is TGTGCCAGCAGTTACATGGGGACTGAAGCTTTCTTT.

As concerns this clonotype: This may be a read error, as it is one base from a much larger clone. This chain joins TRBV6-5 and TRBJ2-7; TRBD1 is a possible D gene (6 bases). The ends were cut back, 4 bases at V and 0 bases at J, with 7 bases in the middle. CDR3 size: 13 residues. The V gene's germline CDR1 is MNHEY and CDR2 SVGAGI. DNA for the CDR3: TGTGCCAGCAGTTGGGACAACTCCTACGAGCAGTACTTC. It specifies CASSWDNSYEQYF.

This clonotype has more than one count but fewer than ten. The chain carries TRBV7-9 and TRBJ2-3; D might be TRBD1 or TRBD2, each matching 5 bases. The germline CDR1 and CDR2 sequences are SEHNR and FQNEAQ (reference sequence). The CDR3 totals 16 residues. The V gene lost 5 bases and the J gene lost 1 base, with 16 bases spanning the gap. CDR3 bases: TGTGCCAGCAGCCCCGCCCGCCCGGGGCGCACAGATACGCAGTATTTT. Its protein product is CASSPARPGRTDTQYF. Variable domain in full (rest from reference TRBV7-9 and TRBJ2-3): DTGVSQNPRHKITKRGQNVTFRCDPISEHNRLYWYRQTLGQGPEFLTYFQNEAQLEKSRLLSDRFSAERPKGSFSTLEIQRTEQGDSAMYLCASSPARPGRTDTQYFGPGTRLTVL.

The sample holds many counts of this clonotype. This chain links TRBV28 with TRBJ2-3, with 9 bases identical to TRBD2. CDR3 length equals 15 residues. V gave up 5 bases and J gave up 4 bases; unmatched junction bases: 7. Germline V lookup: CDR1 MDHEN, CDR2 SYDVKM. The CDR3 sequence: CASSAGLAFADTQYF. CDR3 coding DNA: TGTGCCAGCAGTGCGGGACTAGCCTTTGCAGATACGCAGTATTTT.

The V gene is TRBV5-1, the J gene TRBJ1-6; D is ambiguous. This CDR3 has 13 amino acids. Trimming stripped 4 bases from V and 7 bases from J, with 9 bases between. Per germline, CDR1 SGHRS and CDR2 YFSETQ. In nucleotides, the CDR3 is TGCGCCAGCAGCATATTACAGAATTCACCCCTCCACTTT. The encoded protein is CASSILQNSPLHF.

V gene TRBV28 combines with J gene TRBJ1-5, with TRBD1 matching 8 bases. This CDR3 has 16 amino acids. Unmatched junction bases numbered 13, after V lost 6 bases and J lost 6 bases. The V gene's germline CDR1 is MDHEN and CDR2 SYDVKM. The CDR3 is CASSHLRPGGVQPQHF. CDR3 nucleotides: TGTGCCAGCAGCCACCTTCGGCCAGGGGGCGTTCAGCCCCAGCATTTT.

The DNA for the CDR3 is TGTGCCAGCAGTTCGGGGGGGATTGAAGCTTTCTTT. This translates into CASSSGGIEAFF. This chain joins TRBV6-4 and TRBJ1-1; tentatively, D is TRBD1 (5 bases). Germline CDR1 is MRHNA and CDR2 is SNTAGT. Trimming shortened V by 5 bases and J by 7 bases, and 11 bases separated the two germline ends. This CDR3 is built from 12 residues.

In its sample, this clonotype was seen many times. The rearrangement uses TRBV20-1 and TRBJ2-6, with D uncertain. V lost 5 bases and J 0 bases, leaving 8 bases between the germline ends. Looked up from germline, CDR1 is DFQATT and CDR2 is SNEGSKA (reference sequence). This CDR3 contains 14 residues. DNA of the CDR3: TGCAGTGCTTCACGGAGCTCTGGGGCCAACGTCCTGACTTTC. Protein: CSASRSSGANVLTF.

This clonotype was seen ten or more times. The V call is TRBV7-9, the J call TRBJ2-1, with D perhaps TRBD1 (5 bases). Germline-derived CDR1 and CDR2 are SEHNR and FQNEAQ (reference sequence). The V end lost 3 bases, the J end lost 0 bases, and 9 bases lay between the germline ends. The CDR3 totals 15 residues. The CDR3: CASSLRQSSYNEQFF. Here the CDR3 DNA reads TGTGCCAGCAGCTTGAGACAGAGCTCCTACAATGAGCAGTTCTTC.

The chain couples TRBV5-5 to TRBJ2-7, with TRBD2 identical over 15 bases. This CDR3 has 15 residues. J lost 6 bases, V lost 4 bases, and 5 bases had no gene match. CDR1 and CDR2 from the germline V gene are SGHKS and YYEKEE (reference sequence). CDR3 amino acids: CASSPGTSGRTEQYF. The CDR3 region has the DNA TGTGCCAGCAGCCCGGGGACTAGCGGGAGGACCGAGCAGTACTTC. Drawing the rest from reference TRBV5-5 and TRBJ2-7, the complete variable domain is DAGVTQSPTHLIKTRGQQVTLRCSPISGHKSVSWYQQVLGQGPQFIFQYYEKEERGRGNFPDRFSARQFPNYSSELNVNALLLGDSALYLCASSPGTSGRTEQYFGPGTRLTVT.

This clonotype was counted ten times or more. The J gene is TRBJ1-4, the V gene TRBV28, with no clear D. CDR1 is MDHEN and CDR2 is SYDVKM in the germline V gene. Trimming took 7 bases from V and 0 from J, leaving 3 bases between them. This CDR3 spans 12 amino acids. CDR3 bases: TGTGCCAGCAAATCAACTAATGAAAAACTGTTTTTT. Its translation is CASKSTNEKLFF.

About this clonotype: A much bigger clone sits one base away, suggesting this may be a read error. The V and J genes are TRBV3-1 and TRBJ2-2; a possible D gene is TRBD2 (5 bases). CDR3 length: 15 residues. From germline, CDR1 is LGHDT and CDR2 YNNKEL (reference sequence). The DNA for the CDR3 is TGTGCCAGCAGCCAAGATCCGACGAACACCGGGGAGCCGTTTTTT. Its translation: CASSQDPTNTGEPFF.

This clonotype was counted between two and nine times. The rearrangement joins TRBV7-9 to TRBJ2-1; D not resolved. Germline assignment: CDR1 SEHNR and CDR2 FQNEAQ (reference sequence). V was cut by 1 base and J by 2 bases, with 9 bases left in between. The CDR3 has 15 residues. The CDR3 loop is CASSLGSLAYNEQFF. Here the CDR3 DNA reads TGTGCCAGCAGCTTAGGGAGTTTGGCCTACAATGAGCAGTTCTTC. Full variable domain (missing parts from reference TRBV7-9 and TRBJ2-1): DTGVSQNPRHKITKRGQNVTFRCDPISEHNRLYWYRQTLGQGPEFLTYFQNEAQLEKSRLLSDRFSAERPKGSFSTLEIQRTEQGDSAMYLCASSLGSLAYNEQFFGPGTRLTVL.

There are a few counts of this clonotype. The chain recombines TRBV2 with TRBJ2-2; D is uncertain. The germline V and J ends were trimmed by 8 bases and 6 bases, with 13 bases remaining between them. Germline CDR1 and CDR2: SNHLY and FYNNEI. The CDR3 loop spans 13 amino acids. The CDR3 coding sequence is TGTGCCAGCTTGGTGGAATGGGCCGGGGAGCTGTTTTTT. Its protein is CASLVEWAGELFF.